The source of this T cell receptor (beta chain) is a study of regulatory T cells in long-lasting Graves disease. Study as a whole: Over 5 years of antithyroid drugs plus positive TSH receptor antibodies defined persistent Graves' disease. Overall study results and limits: Persistent Graves' patients had lower TCR diversity than newly diagnosed ones.

The time point was: persistent/refractory GD, antithyroid drugs over 5 years with positive TRAb. From PBMCs, RNA was extracted and then used to make the TCR library. Building of the TCR beta libraries involved iRepertoire HTBI primers and Arm-PCR of CDR3 regions. Using its own MiXCR run on the multiplex PCR reads, TCRdb lists one record per CDR3 protein. This table has about 470,000 distinct CDR3 sequences, around 21% appearing once. The sample holds many counts of this clonotype. The antigen is not known. The specimen comprised peripheral blood mononuclear cells (PBMCs), sampled when the disease was refractory, from a patient treated with antithyroid drugs. This TCR came from a female donor with Graves disease.

CDR3 nucleotide sequence: TGTGCCAGCAGGACAGGATCTTCCTACGAGCAGTACTTC. It translates to CASRTGSSYEQYF. The chain uses TRBV28 and TRBJ2-7, with D maybe TRBD1 (6 bases). V was clipped by 6 bases and J by 1 base, with 10 bases between them. The germline CDR1 and CDR2 sequences are MDHEN and SYDVKM. The CDR3 runs 13 residues.